This T cell receptor beta chain was captured in a study of blood T cell repertoires in COVID-19. Study background: COVID-19 samples, acute and convalescent, were from the United States, Italy and Spain. T cells, B-cell-depleted T cells, or PBMCs supplied cDNA or gDNA.

CDR1 is SGHDN and CDR2 is FVKESK in the germline V gene. CDR3 size: 15 residues. Between the trimmed V and J ends, which lost 0 bases and 0 bases, there was a span of 6 bases. In the authors' workflow: How many nucleated cells were present was estimated from reference gene primer amplification. Sequenced by immunoSEQ multiplex PCR; TCRdb stores in-frame clones only, minus some. D and trimming come from the DNA, and the V and J calls and clone size come from that table. The sample has about 83,000 clones; about 82% are singletons. The receptor was isolated from a man aged 50 to 60 with active COVID-19. The sequenced material came from peripheral blood. This sequence joins TRBV14 and TRBJ2-1, with D possibly matching TRBD1 (5 bases). The CDR3 bases are TGTGCCAGCAGCCAAGATGGGGCCTCCTACAATGAGCAGTTCTTC. Protein product: CASSQDGASYNEQFF. The variable domain in full, with the rest retrieved from reference TRBV14 and TRBJ2-1, is EAGVTQFPSHSVIEKGQTVTLRCDPISGHDNLYWYRRVMGKEIKFLLHFVKESKQDESGMPNNRFLAERTGGTYSTLKVQPAELEDSGVYFCASSQDGASYNEQFFGPGTRLTVL.